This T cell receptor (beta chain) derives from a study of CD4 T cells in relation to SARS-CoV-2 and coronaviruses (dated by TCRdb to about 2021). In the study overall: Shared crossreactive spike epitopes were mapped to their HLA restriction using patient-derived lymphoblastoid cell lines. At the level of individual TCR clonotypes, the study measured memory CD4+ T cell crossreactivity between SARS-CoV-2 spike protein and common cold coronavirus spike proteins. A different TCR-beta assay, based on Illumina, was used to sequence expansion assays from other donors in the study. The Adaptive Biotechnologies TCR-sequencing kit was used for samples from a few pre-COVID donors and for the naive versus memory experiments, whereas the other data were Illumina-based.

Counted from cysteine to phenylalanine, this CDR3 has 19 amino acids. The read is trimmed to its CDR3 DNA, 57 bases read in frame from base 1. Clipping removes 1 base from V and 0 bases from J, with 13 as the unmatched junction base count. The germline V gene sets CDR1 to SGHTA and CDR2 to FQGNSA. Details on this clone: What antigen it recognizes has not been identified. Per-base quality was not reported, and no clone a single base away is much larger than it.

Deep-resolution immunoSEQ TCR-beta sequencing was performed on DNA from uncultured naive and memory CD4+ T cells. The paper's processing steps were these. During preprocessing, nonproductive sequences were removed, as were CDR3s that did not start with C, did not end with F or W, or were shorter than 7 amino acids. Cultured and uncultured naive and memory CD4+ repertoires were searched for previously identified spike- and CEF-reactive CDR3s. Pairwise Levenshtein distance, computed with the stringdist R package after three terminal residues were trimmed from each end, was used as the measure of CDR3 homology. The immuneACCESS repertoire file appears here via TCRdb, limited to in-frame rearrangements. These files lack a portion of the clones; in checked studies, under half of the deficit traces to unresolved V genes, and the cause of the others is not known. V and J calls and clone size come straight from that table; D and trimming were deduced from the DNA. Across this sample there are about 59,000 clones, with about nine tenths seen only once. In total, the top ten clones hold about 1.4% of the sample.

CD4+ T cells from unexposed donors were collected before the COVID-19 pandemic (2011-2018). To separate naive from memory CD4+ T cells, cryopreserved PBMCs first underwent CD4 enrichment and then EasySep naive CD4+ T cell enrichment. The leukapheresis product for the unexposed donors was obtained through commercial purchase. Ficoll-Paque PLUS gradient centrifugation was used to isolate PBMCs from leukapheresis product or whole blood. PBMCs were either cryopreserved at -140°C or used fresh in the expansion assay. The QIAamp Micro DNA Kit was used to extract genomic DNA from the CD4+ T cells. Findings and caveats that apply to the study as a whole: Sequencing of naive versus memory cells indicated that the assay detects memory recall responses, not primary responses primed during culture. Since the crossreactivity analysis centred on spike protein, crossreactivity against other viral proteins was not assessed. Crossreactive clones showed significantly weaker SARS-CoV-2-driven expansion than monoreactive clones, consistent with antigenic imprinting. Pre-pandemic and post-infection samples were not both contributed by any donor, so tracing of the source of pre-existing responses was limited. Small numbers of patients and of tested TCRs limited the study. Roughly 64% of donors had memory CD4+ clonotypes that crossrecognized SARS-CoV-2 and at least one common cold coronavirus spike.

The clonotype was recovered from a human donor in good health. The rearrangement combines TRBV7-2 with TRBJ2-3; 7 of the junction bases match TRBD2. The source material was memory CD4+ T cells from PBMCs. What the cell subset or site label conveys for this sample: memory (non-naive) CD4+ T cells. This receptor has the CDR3 CASSLEGWAGVRSTDTQYF. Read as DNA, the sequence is TGTGCCAGCAGCTTAGAGGGCTGGGCGGGAGTTAGGAGCACAGATACGCAGTATTTT. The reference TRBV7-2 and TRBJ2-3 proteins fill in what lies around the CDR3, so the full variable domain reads GAGVSQSPSNKVTEKGKDVELRCDPISGHTALYWYRQSLGQGLEFLIYFQGNSAPDKSGLPSDRFSAERTGGSVSTLTIQRTQQEDSAVYLCASSLEGWAGVRSTDTQYFGPGTRLTVL.